The TCR beta chain described here comes from a study of blood T cell repertoires in COVID-19. In the original processing: Estimation of nucleated cell counts relied on the amplification of reference gene primers. Repertoires were generated with immunoSEQ multiplex PCR, while TCRdb's copy carries only in-frame clones and drops some. V, J and clone size were drawn from that table, and D and trimming were deduced from the DNA. The top ten clones hold 4.5% to 6.5% of a sample with 260,000 or so clones, around 83% of them seen once. V lost 6 bases, J lost 3 bases, and 6 bases stayed unmatched. The germline CDR1 and CDR2 sequences are MDHEN and SYDVKM. The CDR3 length is 14 residues.

This chain connects TRBV28 to TRBJ1-1; the match to TRBD1 covers 8 bases. The sequenced sample consisted of peripheral blood. The origin of this receptor is a man older than 75 with acute or convalescent COVID-19. The CDR3 bases are TGTGCCAGCAGCTCGGGACAGGCCCACACTGAAGCTTTCTTT. This encodes CASSSGQAHTEAFF. The whole variable domain, remainder taken from reference TRBV28 and TRBJ1-1, is DVKVTQSSRYLVKRTGEKVFLECVQDMDHENMFWYRQDPGLGLRLIYFSYDVKMKEKGDIPEGYSVSREKKERFSLILESASTNQTSMYLCASSSGQAHTEAFFGQGTRLTVV.